This T cell receptor beta chain was documented in a study of T cell repertoires in cytomegalovirus infection. Study overall: CMV infection plus the matching HLA type was flagged by public TCR beta signatures.

CDR1 MNHNS and CDR2 SASEGT come from the germline V gene. The CDR3 contains 18 residues. With 1 base removed from V and 3 bases from J, the gap between germline ends came to 19 bases. The sample holds many counts of this clonotype. What it binds is not known. TCRdb called the reads again in MiXCR, with one record for every CDR3 protein. This table has fewer than 900,000 distinct CDR3 sequences, 25% to 30% appearing once. Here the sequenced sample was cultured CD8+ T cells from PBMCs, taken from culture after CMV antigen stimulation. This TCR came from a human donor in good health (CMV status not recorded). Some clones in this sample may be carry-over from other donors' samples. This chain connects TRBV6-1 to TRBJ2-1, with D possibly being TRBD2 (5 bases). The CDR3 is CASSEGTGRWVDYNEQFF. In DNA form, the CDR3 reads TGTGCCAGCAGTGAAGGGACTGGGCGCTGGGTAGACTACAATGAGCAGTTCTTC.